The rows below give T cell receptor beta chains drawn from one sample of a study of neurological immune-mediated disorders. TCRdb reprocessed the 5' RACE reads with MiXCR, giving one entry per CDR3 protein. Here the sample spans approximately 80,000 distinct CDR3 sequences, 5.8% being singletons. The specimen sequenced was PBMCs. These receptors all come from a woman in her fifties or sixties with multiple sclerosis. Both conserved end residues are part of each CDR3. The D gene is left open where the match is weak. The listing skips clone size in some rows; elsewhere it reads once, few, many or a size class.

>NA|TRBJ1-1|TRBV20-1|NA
CSAFIGGEIGAFF
TGCAGTGCCTTCATCGGGGGGGAAATTGGAGCTTTCTTT
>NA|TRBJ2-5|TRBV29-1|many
CSVVRGETQYF
TGCAGCGTTGTTAGGGGTGAGACCCAGTACTTC
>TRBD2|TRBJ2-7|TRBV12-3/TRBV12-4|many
CASSLAGGRYEQYF
TGTGCCAGCAGTTTAGCGGGGGGGAGGTACGAGCAGTACTTC
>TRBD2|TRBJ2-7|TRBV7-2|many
CASSAGTSGYEQYF
TGTGCCAGCAGCGCCGGGACTAGCGGTTACGAGCAGTACTTC
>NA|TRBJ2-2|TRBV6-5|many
CASSYVADLNTGELFF
TGTGCCAGCAGTTACGTGGCAGACCTGAACACCGGGGAGCTGTTTTTT
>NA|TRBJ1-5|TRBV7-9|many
CASSLRGNSNQPQHF
TGTGCCAGCAGCTTACGGGGGAATAGCAATCAGCCCCAGCATTTT
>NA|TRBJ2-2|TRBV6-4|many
CASQRQSSGPGELFF
TGTGCCAGCCAACGCCAGAGTAGCGGCCCCGGGGAGCTGTTTTTT
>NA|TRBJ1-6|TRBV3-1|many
CASSHFSRVSSPLHF
TGTGCCAGCAGCCATTTCTCTCGAGTATCTTCACCCCTCCACTTT
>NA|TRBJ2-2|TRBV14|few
CASSRPEGRELFF
TGTGCCAGCAGCCGACCCGAGGGAAGGGAGCTGTTTTTT
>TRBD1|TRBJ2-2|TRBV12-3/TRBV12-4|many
CASRSGQGRDTGELFF
TGTGCCAGCAGGTCGGGACAGGGAAGGGACACCGGGGAGCTGTTTTTT
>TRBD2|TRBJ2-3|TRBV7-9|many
CASRNSGGAADTQYF
TGTGCCAGCAGGAATAGCGGGGGGGCAGCAGATACGCAGTATTTT
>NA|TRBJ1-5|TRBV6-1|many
CASSEAGSNQPQHF
TGTGCCAGCAGTGAAGCTGGCAGCAATCAGCCCCAGCATTTT
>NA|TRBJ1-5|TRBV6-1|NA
CASSDLQGFSNQPQHF
TGTGCCAGCAGTGATCTACAGGGTTTTAGCAATCAGCCCCAGCATTTT
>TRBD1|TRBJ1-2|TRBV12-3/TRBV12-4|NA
CASSPPGTGAPYGYTF
TGTGCCAGCAGTCCCCCCGGGACAGGGGCACCCTATGGCTACACCTTC
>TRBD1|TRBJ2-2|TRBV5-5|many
CASSWTGGPNTGELFF
TGTGCCAGCAGCTGGACAGGGGGCCCGAACACCGGGGAGCTGTTTTTT
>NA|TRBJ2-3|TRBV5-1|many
CASSLVGPDTQYF
TGCGCCAGCAGCCTGGTAGGGCCAGATACGCAGTATTTT
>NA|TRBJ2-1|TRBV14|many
CASSAQRLGEQFF
TGTGCCAGCAGCGCTCAGCGGTTGGGTGAGCAGTTCTTC
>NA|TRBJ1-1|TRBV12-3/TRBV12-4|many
CASSTMTDTEAFF
TGTGCCAGCAGTACCATGACAGACACTGAAGCTTTCTTT